This TCR beta chain was obtained from a study of T cell responses to AZD1222 COVID-19 vaccine (dated by TCRdb to the early 2020s). Context from the whole study: TCR sequencing covered 230 or so trial participants: about 210 given two doses of AZD1222 and some 25 given two doses of MenACWY control vaccine. Enrollment into the trials was organized by age into subgroups of 18-55, 56-69 and 70-plus years, and those subgroups contained approximately 150, 30 and 60 TCR-sequenced participants, respectively. Paper-wide results and their limitations: Conclusions about previously exposed vaccinees were limited because only five to seven AZD1222 recipients were SARS-CoV-2 seropositive at baseline. The 56-69-year group was small, and its depth increase did not reach significance, likely because of low power. Participants were mostly white British and included more females than males, and it was suggested by the authors that clonal diversity may have been underestimated. Spike-specific TCR breadth and depth rose significantly after two AZD1222 doses compared with day 0 and with MenACWY recipients. No day 14 peak-response samples were available, so repertoires were characterized only after the peak T cell response. Vaccine-associated CD4 TCRs spanned the whole spike protein, with dominant responses in regions 160-218 and 743-854. Reportedly, almost half of the unique spike-specific TCRs recognized epitopes lying outside the regions that are mutated in the B.1.351 and B.1.1.7 variants.

The time point label on this specimen signifies: about 28 days (+/-7) after the second vaccine dose. Because spike-specific TCR depth and breadth did not differ between the two schedules, AZD1222 recipients who got a second dose at roughly 4 weeks were pooled with those who got a second dose at roughly 12 weeks. Vaccinee samples were obtained from the UK trials COV001 and COV002, which included a single-blind randomized controlled phase 2/3 trial of AZD1222 (ChAdOx1 nCoV-19) in healthy adults. For TCRbeta chain sequencing, PBMC samples from trial participants were taken at day 0 and at day 28 after the second dose. The CDR3 regions of human TCRbeta chains were analyzed by immunosequencing. In the authors' own workflow: Repertoire TCRs were matched against a reference library of SARS-CoV-2-specific TCRs generated with the MIRA antigen-specificity platform. Breadth was defined as the fraction of unique TCRs that were SARS-CoV-2-associated. Depth was defined as the fraction of total T cells that were SARS-CoV-2-associated. Using the MIRA data, each spike-specific TCR was mapped to the spike region that the TCR reacts to and placed in a CD4 or CD8 class. Log10-transformed breadth and depth values were compared by one-way ANOVA with Sidak's multiple comparisons tests. TCRdb stores this immuneACCESS table with in-frame sequences only. Part of the clones is absent; in the studies checked, under half of the shortfall reflects unresolved V genes, and no reason is known for the rest. Clone size and V and J calls were adopted from that table, with D and trimming inferred from the DNA. For this sample the table gives 65,000 to 70,000 clones, of which roughly 80% were detected only once. The ten top clones hold about 6.1% of the sample.

Of note for this clone: The antigen it recognizes is unknown. One base away there is no much larger clone; base qualities are not given.

V and J are trimmed by 5 bases and 1 base, and the gene matches miss 2 bases of the junction. The germline V gene encodes CDR1 SNHLY and CDR2 FYNNEI. The CDR3 holds 15 amino acids from the cysteine to the phenylalanine. Only the CDR3 region is kept as DNA, spanning 45 bases read in frame from base 1. The origin of this receptor is an adult who received the AZD1222 COVID-19 vaccine. The V and J genes are TRBV2 and TRBJ2-3; 11 bases in between match TRBD2. The material sequenced was peripheral blood, taken 28 days after the second AZD1222 dose. The DNA sequence follows: TGTGCCAGCAGTAAGGGACTAGCGGGCACAGATACGCAGTATTTT. It is translated as CASSKGLAGTDTQYF.